This passage covers 9 T cell receptor beta chains from one sample sequenced in a study of cytomegalovirus exposure and HLA in healthy donors. PCR used 60 Vbeta primers and 13 Jbeta primers. TCRdb's copy holds only in-frame clones and misses some; the assay was immunoSEQ multiplex PCR. The data hold some 120,000 clones, with roughly 80% observed a single time. The sequenced sample was PBMCs. The receptors were gathered from a young man in good health and CMV-seronegative.

The chain combines TRBV7-6 with TRBJ1-5, with a possible D match to TRBD1 (6 bases). Germline CDR1 SGHVS, CDR2 FNYEAQ. This CDR3 contains 17 residues. With 5 bases removed from V and 3 bases from J, the gap between germline ends came to 20 bases. In nucleotides, the CDR3 is TGTGCCAGCAGCCCCGGGCAGGGGAAGGCCACCAATCAGCCCCAGCATTTT. This translates into CASSPGQGKATNQPQHF.

This CDR3 is CASSLTGGRGTDTQYF. In DNA form, the CDR3 reads TGTGCCAGCAGTTTGACAGGGGGCAGGGGCACAGATACGCAGTATTTT. J is TRBJ2-3 and V is TRBV6-5; 10 nucleotides agree with TRBD1. The CDR3 length is 16 residues. From germline, CDR1 is MNHEY and CDR2 SVGAGI. V trimming: 4 bases; J trimming: 1 base; junction bases outside the gene matches: 5.

The chain carries TRBV10-3 and TRBJ2-1, with D possibly TRBD2 on 6 matching bases. There are 16 residues in the CDR3. CDR1 and CDR2 from the germline V gene are ENHRY and SYGVKD. Trimming removed 5 bases from V and 5 bases from J, with 19 bases in between. The CDR3, as DNA: TGTGCCATCAGTAGCGTAGGAGGGTCGTTGGACAATGAGCAGTTCTTC. It translates to CAISSVGGSLDNEQFF.

The rearrangement joins TRBV7-9 to TRBJ2-1, with D possibly TRBD1 on 5 matching bases. Trimming cost V 5 bases and J 3 bases, with 11 bases left between them. The CDR3 contains 14 residues. Germline values: CDR1 SEHNR, CDR2 FQNEAQ (reference sequence). The DNA of the CDR3 is TGTGCCAGCAGCCTGACAGAGAGCTACAATGAGCAGTTCTTC. It codes for CASSLTESYNEQFF.

The chain recombines TRBV5-6 with TRBJ2-5; 7 positions match TRBD1. Matching the DNA end better, TRBJ2-7 makes the J call doubtful. The CDR3 length is 14 residues. The germline gives CDR1 SGHDT, CDR2 YYEEEE. The CDR3 protein is CASSLLGTVYEQYF. The CDR3 DNA sequence: TGTGCCAGCAGCTTGTTAGGGACAGTCTACGAGCAGTACTTC.

The chain uses TRBV4-1 and TRBJ1-5; possible D gene TRBD1, 6 bases. The CDR3 extends over 14 amino acids. V was clipped by 1 base and J by 3 bases, with 7 bases between them. In germline, CDR1 is MGHRA, CDR2 YSYEKL. CDR3 sequence: CASSQGQDNQPQHF. The DNA of the CDR3 is TGCGCCAGCAGCCAAGGACAGGACAATCAGCCCCAGCATTTT.

CDR3 nucleotide sequence: TGTGCCAGCAGCCTCGTAGCGGGGCTCACAGATACGCAGTATTTT. Translation gives CASSLVAGLTDTQYF. The V gene is TRBV7-3, the J gene TRBJ2-3; 8 bases are shared with TRBD2. CDR1 and CDR2 from the germline V gene are SGHTA and FQGTGA. V was pared by 5 bases and J by 2 bases, with 6 bases of the junction left unmatched. This CDR3 has 15 amino acids.

CDR3 protein: CASSFRRGSYEQYF. In DNA form, the CDR3 reads TGTGCCAGCAGTTTTAGACGAGGCTCCTACGAGCAGTACTTC. The J gene is TRBJ2-7, the V gene TRBV27; D ambiguous. Looked up from germline, CDR1 is MNHEY and CDR2 is SMNVEV (reference sequence). Deletions cut 3 bases from V and 0 bases from J, with 9 bases between. The CDR3 runs to 14 residues.

J is TRBJ2-7 and V is TRBV25-1; unclear D gene. CDR1 and CDR2 from the germline V gene are MGHDK and SYGVNS. V lost 5 bases and J lost 4, with 6 bases in between. The CDR3 is made up of 11 amino acids. The CDR3: CASSNKYEQYF. The CDR3, as DNA: TGTGCCAGCAGTAACAAATACGAGCAGTACTTC.